These 13 T cell receptor beta chains originate from one sample sequenced in a study of blood T cell repertoires in COVID-19. TCRdb's copy holds only in-frame clones and misses some; the assay was immunoSEQ multiplex PCR. This table has about 210,000 clones, around 80% appearing once. Specimen: peripheral blood. The receptors stem from a woman aged 40 to 50 with acute or convalescent COVID-19.

The rearrangement links TRBV11-2 to TRBJ1-1, with D tentatively TRBD1 (6 bases). The germline V gene has CDR1 SGHAT and CDR2 FQNNGV. The CDR3 runs 14 residues. V was clipped by 3 bases and J by 5 bases, with 13 bases between them. In DNA, the CDR3 is TGTGCCAGCAGCTTTCGCGGGGGCGGGACTGAAGCTTTCTTT. Amino acid sequence: CASSFRGGGTEAFF. The variable domain in full, with the rest retrieved from reference TRBV11-2 and TRBJ1-1, is EAGVAQSPRYKIIEKRQSVAFWCNPISGHATLYWYQQILGQGPKLLIQFQNNGVVDDSQLPKDRFSAERLKGVDSTLKIQPAKLEDSAVYLCASSFRGGGTEAFFGQGTRLTVV.

V is TRBV6-4 and J is TRBJ2-2, with 8 bases lining up with TRBD2. The CDR3 is 17 residues long. Germline values: CDR1 MRHNA, CDR2 SNTAGT. J gave up 5 bases and V 3 bases, and 11 bases lay outside the gene matches. The CDR3 reads CASSDTSGGPRTGELFF. CDR3 in DNA: TGTGCCAGCAGTGATACCAGCGGGGGACCCAGGACCGGGGAGCTGTTTTTT.

The chain recombines TRBV18 with TRBJ1-2, with 9 bases matching TRBD1. Germline V gene lookup returns CDR1 KGHSH and CDR2 LQKENI. J was trimmed by 4 bases and V by 6 bases; bases with no gene match: 9. There are 15 residues in the CDR3. The CDR3 region has the DNA TGTGCCAGCTCCCGGGGACAGGGAGGAGGCTATGGCTACACCTTC. Its translation is CASSRGQGGGYGYTF.

The chain links TRBV29-1 to TRBJ1-4, with TRBD1 matching 8 bases. The CDR3 has 14 residues. J was trimmed by 7 bases and V by 1 base; bases with no gene match: 5. Germline assignment: CDR1 SQVTM and CDR2 ANQGSEA. CDR3: CSVEAGGGVEKLFF. The CDR3 DNA follows: TGCAGCGTTGAAGCAGGGGGCGGGGTTGAAAAACTGTTTTTT. The full variable domain, its missing parts supplied by reference TRBV29-1 and TRBJ1-4, is SAVISQKPSRDICQRGTSLTIQCQVDSQVTMMFWYRQQPGQSLTLIATANQGSEATYESGFVIDKFPISRPNLTFSTLTVSNMSPEDSSIYLCSVEAGGGVEKLFFGSGTQLSVL.

V gene TRBV11-2 combines with J gene TRBJ2-1; D is possibly TRBD1 (6 bases). CDR3 length: 14 residues. Trimming left V 4 bases short and J 3 bases short, with 10 bases between. The germline CDR1 and CDR2 sequences are SGHAT and FQNNGV. The CDR3 nucleotides are TGTGCCAGCAGCTACGGACAGTTCTACAATGAGCAGTTCTTC. Protein product: CASSYGQFYNEQFF.

The chain recombines TRBV7-2 with TRBJ1-5; D ambiguous. Trimming pared 1 base from V and 13 bases from J, leaving 23 bases between. The V gene's germline CDR1 is SGHTA and CDR2 FQGNSA. This CDR3 has 16 residues. This CDR3 reads CASSLEAGSDTAKQHF. The CDR3 DNA reads as TGTGCCAGCAGCTTAGAAGCGGGGTCAGACACCGCAAAACAGCATTTT.

Worth noting for this clone: The junction differs from germline at one of its ends, possibly a read error. The chain is built from TRBV6-5 and TRBJ1-2, with D maybe TRBD1 (5 bases). The V gene's germline CDR1 is MNHEY and CDR2 SVGAGI. This CDR3 spans 14 amino acids. CDR3 coding DNA: TGTGCCAGCATTTACAGGAGCTCAAACTATGGCTACACCTTC. Its translation: CASIYRSSNYGYTF.

The rearrangement joins TRBV2 to TRBJ2-3, with D hard to call. This CDR3 is 14 amino acids long. Germline V gene data show CDR1 as SNHLY and CDR2 as FYNNEI. The V end was cut by 3 bases, the J end by 0 bases, with 7 bases between. CDR3 DNA: TGTGCCAGCAGTGACGTCAGGAGCACAGATACGCAGTATTTT. Its protein is CASSDVRSTDTQYF.

The genes are TRBV4-2 and TRBJ2-3, with TRBD2 identical over 9 bases. The length of the CDR3 is 15 residues. Germline CDR1 is LGHNA and CDR2 is YNFKEQ. J gave up 14 bases and V 0 bases, and 12 bases lay outside the gene matches. CDR3: CASSQDIAGASDAYF. CDR3 nucleotides: TGTGCCAGCAGCCAAGATATAGCGGGGGCCAGTGATGCGTATTTT.

This chain links TRBV30 with TRBJ2-1, with 13 bases lining up with TRBD2. Germline loops: CDR1 GTSNPN, CDR2 SVGIG (reference sequence). Trimming took 0 bases from V and 10 from J; bases not matched to a gene: 12. The CDR3 is 17 amino acids. This CDR3 is CAWSVRVGTSGNSEQFF. The CDR3 DNA reads as TGTGCCTGGAGTGTACGGGTAGGGACTAGCGGGAATAGCGAGCAGTTCTTC.

The chain links TRBV11-2 to TRBJ2-2; D is undetermined. V lost 1 base, J lost 7 bases, and 4 bases lay in between. There are 12 residues in the CDR3. Germline values: CDR1 SGHAT, CDR2 FQNNGV. The CDR3, as DNA: TGTGCCAGCAGCTTAGTCGGCGGGGAGCTGTTTTTT. The encoded protein is CASSLVGGELFF.

This clone occurred a few times. The rearrangement joins TRBV6-5 to TRBJ2-7; 11 positions match TRBD2. The CDR3 extends over 14 amino acids. Germline V lookup: CDR1 MNHEY, CDR2 SVGAGI. The junction had 3 bases not matched to a gene; V was cut back by 6 bases and J by 2 bases. Written as DNA, the CDR3 is TGTGCCAGCAGGCCTAGCGGGAGGACCTACGAGCAGTACTTC. The encoded protein is CASRPSGRTYEQYF.

The rearrangement joins TRBV27 to TRBJ2-1, with 8 positions matching TRBD2. V trimming: 6 bases; J trimming: 4 bases; junction bases outside the gene matches: 5. The CDR3 is 14 residues long. From germline, CDR1 is MNHEY and CDR2 SMNVEV (reference sequence). Here the CDR3 DNA reads TGTGCCAGCAGGATTAGCGGGGAGTACAATGAGCAGTTCTTC. It yields the protein CASRISGEYNEQFF.